A single sample is the source of the 19 T cell receptor beta chains below, sequenced in a study of regulatory T cells in long-lasting Graves disease. Time point given: persistent/refractory GD, antithyroid drugs over 5 years with positive TRAb. PBMC RNA was the source of the TCR library. Relying on iRepertoire HTBI primers and Arm-PCR of CDR3 regions, the team built TCR beta libraries. TCRdb re-called the multiplex PCR reads with MiXCR, one entry per CDR3 protein. This table holds roughly 450,000 distinct CDR3 sequences, around 20% found once. The material sequenced was peripheral blood mononuclear cells (PBMCs), taken when the disease was refractory, from a patient treated with antithyroid drugs. Receptor source: a female donor with Graves disease.

This clonotype has at least ten counts. V is TRBV2 and J is TRBJ2-2; D may be TRBD1 (6 bases). CDR3 length: 13 amino acids. CDR1 is SNHLY and CDR2 is FYNNEI in the germline V gene. Trimming stripped 6 bases from V and 4 bases from J, with 9 bases between. The CDR3 DNA reads TGTGCCAGCAGGACCAGGGGCACCGGGGAGCTGTTTTTT. It encodes CASRTRGTGELFF.

The chain has TRBV12-3 or TRBV12-4 and TRBJ1-3; D uncertain. CDR3 length: 16 residues. Trimming took 1 base from V and 0 from J, leaving 10 bases between them. The CDR3 loop is CASSLVEGFSGNTIYF. The DNA of the CDR3 is TGTGCCAGCAGTTTAGTAGAGGGTTTCTCTGGAAACACCATATATTTT.

In this sample, this clonotype turned up many times. The chain combines TRBV10-3 with TRBJ1-2, with a possible D match to TRBD1 (5 bases). V shed 3 bases and J shed 4 bases, with 15 bases lying between them. This CDR3 contains 15 residues. Germline loops: CDR1 ENHRY, CDR2 SYGVKD. CDR3 amino acids: CAISESQGRAYGYTF. Written as DNA, the CDR3 is TGTGCCATCAGTGAATCCCAGGGCCGGGCCTATGGCTACACCTTC.

This clonotype was detected ten times or more. The chain uses TRBV28 and TRBJ1-6; 8 bases line up with TRBD1. The ends lost 8 bases at V and 8 bases at J; junction bases unmatched: 11. Germline V gene sequence: CDR1 MDHEN, CDR2 SYDVKM. The CDR3 has 15 amino acids. The CDR3 here is CASVGDRRPHSPLHF. DNA of the CDR3: TGTGCCAGCGTTGGGGACAGGCGACCTCATTCACCCCTCCACTTT.

This clonotype was seen at least ten times. The chain links TRBV6-2 or TRBV6-3 to TRBJ2-7; possibly TRBD1 for D (6 bases). The CDR3 sequence is 16 residues long. Germline V gene sequence: CDR1 MNHEY, CDR2 SVGEGT. V lost 9 bases to trimming and J lost 2 bases, with 23 bases between them. In nucleotides, the CDR3 is TGTGCCAGTACCGGTTCGTTTTGGGACACCGCCTACGAGCAGTACTTC. Translation: CASTGSFWDTAYEQYF.

The table lists this clonotype with many counts. The chain joins TRBV28 to TRBJ2-5; tentatively, D is TRBD1 (5 bases). V lost 4 bases and J lost 5, with 17 bases in between. The CDR3 has 15 amino acids. CDR1 MDHEN and CDR2 SYDVKM come from the germline V gene. The DNA for the CDR3 is TGTGCCAGCAGTTCCCCGACAGCCTTGGGGGAGACCCAGTACTTC. It specifies CASSSPTALGETQYF. The whole variable domain, filled in from reference TRBV28 and TRBJ2-5, reads DVKVTQSSRYLVKRTGEKVFLECVQDMDHENMFWYRQDPGLGLRLIYFSYDVKMKEKGDIPEGYSVSREKKERFSLILESASTNQTSMYLCASSSPTALGETQYFGPGTRLLVL.

The genes are TRBV6-2 or TRBV6-3 and TRBJ1-1; D unresolved. Germline V gives CDR1 MNHEY, CDR2 SVGEGT. Deletions cut 2 bases from V and 4 bases from J, with 5 bases between. CDR3 size: 12 residues. Here the CDR3 reads CASSYSFTEAFF. The CDR3 DNA is TGTGCCAGCAGTTACAGTTTCACTGAAGCTTTCTTT.

This rearrangement joins TRBV20-1 to TRBJ2-2, with no clear D. Germline V gene data show CDR1 as DFQATT and CDR2 as SNEGSKA (reference sequence). Trimming took 0 bases from V and 4 from J, leaving 12 bases between them. The CDR3 length is 15 residues. CDR3 coding DNA: TGCAGTGCTAGAGATGAGGTTGCGAGCACCGGGGAGCTGTTTTTT. It is translated as CSARDEVASTGELFF.

This clonotype has ten or more counts. This chain links TRBV20-1 with TRBJ2-5; 8 bases line up with TRBD2. Trimming took 6 bases from V and 1 from J; bases not matched to a gene: 10. Per the germline V gene, CDR1 is DFQATT and CDR2 is SNEGSKA (reference sequence). The length of the CDR3 is 15 residues. CDR3 residues: CSAEGRLAGQETQYF. CDR3 in DNA: TGCAGTGCCGAGGGTCGTCTAGCGGGCCAAGAGACCCAGTACTTC.

This clonotype was found a few times. V and J are TRBV5-1 and TRBJ2-7, with D perhaps TRBD1 (6 bases). Trimming took 4 bases from V and 3 from J, leaving 11 bases between them. The germline V gene encodes CDR1 SGHRS and CDR2 YFSETQ. The CDR3 is 13 residues long. Written as DNA, the CDR3 is TGCGCCAGCAGCATAACAGGGTTCTACGAGCAGTACTTC. Its protein is CASSITGFYEQYF.

Concerning this clonotype: It may be a read error: a sequence one base away is much more abundant. The V call is TRBV28, the J call TRBJ2-5; tentatively, D is TRBD2 (7 bases). Germline V gene data show CDR1 as MDHEN and CDR2 as SYDVKM. Trimming removed 6 bases at V and 2 bases at J, with 16 bases between. This CDR3 contains 15 residues. The chain's CDR3 is CASRPDGGRQETQYF. DNA for the CDR3: TGTGCCAGCAGACCGGACGGGGGGCGACAAGAGACCCAGTACTTC.

This clonotype has just one count. A much larger clone differs by one base, so this may be a read error. The V call is TRBV6-2 or TRBV6-3, the J call TRBJ2-5, with 9 bases aligning to TRBD2. CDR1 is MNHEY, CDR2 SVGEGT, per germline. This CDR3 is 14 amino acids long. The CDR3 DNA is TGTGTCAGCACAAAGCGGGAGGCCACGGAGACCCAGTACTTC. It specifies CVSTKREATETQYF.

This chain joins TRBV4-1 and TRBJ1-5; D may be TRBD1 (5 bases). The CDR3 loop spans 17 amino acids. Between the trimmed V and J ends, which lost 0 bases and 0 bases, there was a span of 12 bases. Germline CDR1 reads MGHRA; CDR2 reads YSYEKL. CDR3 region: CASSQDWGTLSNQPQHF. The CDR3, as DNA: TGCGCCAGCAGCCAAGATTGGGGCACTCTTAGCAATCAGCCCCAGCATTTT.

This clonotype has only a few counts. The rearrangement joins TRBV9 to TRBJ2-5; tentatively, D is TRBD1 (5 bases). Trimming shortened V by 6 bases and J by 2 bases, and 20 bases separated the two germline ends. Germline V gene lookup returns CDR1 SGDLS and CDR2 YYNGEE. The CDR3 consists of 16 residues. The CDR3 nucleotides are TGTGCCAGCACCCCCAGAACAGGAATTGGACAAGAGACCCAGTACTTC. This encodes CASTPRTGIGQETQYF.

This clonotype was detected only a few times. The chain employs TRBV29-1 and TRBJ2-7, with D perhaps given as TRBD1 or TRBD2 (5 bases each). Trimming shortened V by 4 bases and J by 3 bases, and 37 bases separated the two germline ends. The germline V gene has CDR1 SQVTM and CDR2 ANQGSEA. The CDR3 totals 21 residues. CDR3 protein: CSVVEWGSPSLEGEGVYEQYF. In DNA, the CDR3 is TGCAGCGTTGTTGAATGGGGCTCCCCGTCCCTAGAGGGAGAAGGAGTCTACGAGCAGTACTTC.

The chain employs TRBV7-9 and TRBJ2-5; 16 bases agree with TRBD2. The V and J ends lost 5 bases and 4 bases, in that order; junction bases with no gene match: 10. Germline CDR1 and CDR2: SEHNR and FQNEAQ (reference sequence). The CDR3 length is 18 residues. The CDR3 coding sequence is TGTGCCAGCAGCCGAAGGGGACTAGCGGGAGGGCCGGGAGAGACCCAGTACTTC. Amino acids: CASSRRGLAGGPGETQYF.

A few counts support this clonotype. CDR3 in amino acids: CASSSTEIGEQYF. The CDR3 DNA follows: TGTGCCAGCAGTTCCACAGAAATTGGTGAGCAGTACTTC. The V gene is TRBV6-2 or TRBV6-3, the J gene TRBJ2-7; no clear D. Trimming removed 4 bases at V and 7 bases at J, with 14 bases between. Germline CDR1 is MNHEY and CDR2 is SVGEGT. This CDR3 spans 13 amino acids.

In this sample, this clonotype turned up a few times. V and J are TRBV11-2 and TRBJ2-3; 14 bases match TRBD2. This CDR3 has 18 amino acids. The trim removed 8 bases at V and 1 base at J, leaving 11 bases unmatched. Germline V gene data show CDR1 as SGHAT and CDR2 as FQNNGV. CDR3 coding DNA: TGTGCCAGCCAGGGTTCGGGACTAGCGGGAGTCGGCACAGATACGCAGTATTTT. Its translation: CASQGSGLAGVGTDTQYF.

This clonotype was observed many times. The chain carries TRBV6-2 or TRBV6-3 and TRBJ2-7; the D gene is possibly TRBD2 (5 bases). The V end lost 0 bases, the J end lost 4 bases, and 13 bases lay between the germline ends. Germline loops: CDR1 MNHEY, CDR2 SVGEGT. There are 15 residues in the CDR3. As DNA, the CDR3 is TGTGCCAGCAGTTACTCGAGGCTAGGACTTTACGAGCAGTACTTC. Translating gives CASSYSRLGLYEQYF.